Listed below are T cell receptor beta chains from one sample, sequenced in a study of graft-versus-host responses after intestinal transplantation. Only in-frame clones appear in the TCRdb table, and some are missing; sequencing was by immunoSEQ multiplex PCR. The sample lists fewer than 100,000 clones; about 82% were seen once. Sequenced here: PBMCs, sampled 255 days after intestinal transplant. These receptors all come from a human patient who received an intestinal transplant, so some T cells may come from the graft donor. The CDR3 runs from the conserved cysteine through the conserved F or W. Each record gives: D gene, clone size, V gene, J gene, CDR3 DNA, CDR3 protein. D genes are given only for firm matches. The size entry is marked missing in some rows and otherwise reads once, few, many or a size class.

>TRBD2|few|TRBV5-4|TRBJ2-1
TGTGCCAGCAGCCCCTCTAGCGGGAGACTATGGAATGAGCAGTTCTTC
CASSPSSGRLWNEQFF
>NA|NA|TRBV28|TRBJ2-1
TGTGCCAGCAGCCTCGGGTACAATGAGCAGTTCTTC
CASSLGYNEQFF
>NA|NA|TRBV20-1|TRBJ1-1
TGCAGTGCTACTACGGGCACTGAAGCTTTCTTT
CSATTGTEAFF
>TRBD2|NA|TRBV19|TRBJ2-1
TGTGCCAGTAGTATGGGACTAGCGGGAGACAATGAGCAGTTCTTC
CASSMGLAGDNEQFF
>NA|NA|TRBV21-1|TRBJ1-5
TGTGCCAGCAGCATGACAATGCTACATTGGCATCATCAGCCCCAGCATTTT
CASSMTMLHWHHQPQHF
>TRBD1|NA|TRBV19|TRBJ1-2
TGTGCCAGTAGTATAGACCCGACAGGGAACTATGGCTACACCTTC
CASSIDPTGNYGYTF
>TRBD1|NA|TRBV28|TRBJ2-7
TGTGCCAGCAGTCTCCGGGACAGGGATCACGAGCAGTACTTC
CASSLRDRDHEQYF
>NA|NA|TRBV6-6|TRBJ2-7
TGTGCCAGCAGCCGGGACCCCAACTACGAGCAGTACTTC
CASSRDPNYEQYF
>NA|NA|TRBV27|TRBJ2-5
TGTGCCAGCAGTTTAGTAAGTGGGGGAGGAGCAGAGACCCAGTACTTC
CASSLVSGGGAETQYF
>NA|few|TRBV5-1|TRBJ2-2
TGCGCCAGCAGCTTAGCCGGGGAGCTGTTTTTT
CASSLAGELFF
>NA|NA|TRBV11-3|TRBJ2-1
TGTGCCAGCAGCCGTTCGGGGGCTAGCGGTGACGGTGAGCAGTTCTTC
CASSRSGASGDGEQFF
>NA|NA|TRBV19|TRBJ1-5
TGTGCCAGTAGTTGGAGCAATCAGCCCCAGCATTTT
CASSWSNQPQHF
>NA|few|TRBV6-4|TRBJ1-5
TGTGCCAGCAGTGACAGCTATAGCAATCAGCCCCAGCATTTT
CASSDSYSNQPQHF
>TRBD1|NA|TRBV29-1|TRBJ2-1
TGCAGCGTTCGGGACAGCTCCTACAATGAGCAGTTCTTC
CSVRDSSYNEQFF
>NA|NA|TRBV6-5|TRBJ2-7
TGTGCCAGCAGTTACTACAGCGGAGCTAACTACGAGCAGTACTTC
CASSYYSGANYEQYF
>NA|NA|TRBV5-3|TRBJ2-3
TGTGCCAGAAGCTTGGCGGGCGTCTGTATGGGGCTTTCAGATACGCAGTATTTT
CARSLAGVCMGLSDTQYF
>NA|NA|TRBV10-3|TRBJ2-5
TGTGCCGCTGGTGGTGGGGAGACCCAGTACTTC
CAAGGGETQYF
>NA|NA|TRBV6-1|TRBJ1-5
TGTGCCAGCAGTGAAGGGGTTCAGCCCCAGCATTTT
CASSEGVQPQHF
>NA|NA|TRBV4-1|TRBJ1-4
TGCGCCAGCAGCCAAGATCTCCGCTTAAATGAAAAACTGTTTTTT
CASSQDLRLNEKLFF
>NA|NA|TRBV7-9|TRBJ1-1
TGTGCCAGCAGCTTAGGACAGAGAAACACTGAAGCTTTCTTT
CASSLGQRNTEAFF
>TRBD1|NA|TRBV6-1|TRBJ1-1
TGTGCCAGCAGTGAAGGGGACAGGGGCCCGGGTGAAGCTTTCTTT
CASSEGDRGPGEAFF
>NA|NA|TRBV14|TRBJ2-7
TGTGCCAGCAGCCAGGGGCTACATGCGTCCTACGAGCAGTACTTC
CASSQGLHASYEQYF
>TRBD2|NA|TRBV5-6|TRBJ2-1
TGTGCCAGCAGCTTGGACTCGGCGGGAGGGTACAATGAGCAGTTCTTC
CASSLDSAGGYNEQFF
>NA|NA|TRBV19|TRBJ1-4
TGTGCCAGTAGTATTCCAGGATATGAAAAACTGTTTTTT
CASSIPGYEKLFF
>TRBD1|NA|TRBV5-1|TRBJ2-7
TGCGCCAGCAGCTCCGGGACAGGGCACTACGAGCAGTACTTC
CASSSGTGHYEQYF
>NA|few|TRBV6-1|TRBJ2-2
TGTGCCAGCAGTGAAGCCAGAAACACCGGGGAGCTGTTTTTT
CASSEARNTGELFF
>NA|few|TRBV18|TRBJ1-1
TGTGCCAGCTCAGCGGCCCCCAACGCTGAAGCTTTCTTT
CASSAAPNAEAFF